This passage covers 32 T cell receptor beta chains from one sample sequenced in a study of shared clonotypes between healthy human individuals. Clones were read by immunoSEQ multiplex PCR, and TCRdb kept only the in-frame ones, dropping some. The data hold 1,400,000 or so clones, with about 98.5% observed a single time. The sequenced sample consisted of naive CD4+ T cells sorted from blood. Regarding subset: CD45RA+ positively selected. The receptors stem from a man between 25 and 39 years old in good health.

A note on this clone: This specimen includes other DNA sequences encoding the same CDR3. The rearrangement links TRBV5-4 to TRBJ2-7; TRBD1 agrees at 7 bases. Germline V gives CDR1 SGHNT, CDR2 YYREEE (reference sequence). CDR3 length equals 14 residues. Unmatched junction bases numbered 5, after V lost 3 bases and J lost 2 bases. CDR3 bases: TGTGCCAGCAGCTCCGGACAGGCGACCTACGAGCAGTACTTC. Translation gives CASSSGQATYEQYF.

The V and J genes are TRBV5-1 and TRBJ2-1, with D maybe TRBD1 (6 bases). The CDR3 is made up of 14 amino acids. Trimming took off 0 bases at V and 11 bases at J, with 15 bases between the two ends. Germline values: CDR1 SGHRS, CDR2 YFSETQ. CDR3 nucleotide sequence: TGCGCCAGCAGCTTGGAATCCGGACAGCTCAAGCAGTTCTTC. Encoded protein: CASSLESGQLKQFF.

The chain couples TRBV14 to TRBJ1-3, with 7 nucleotides matching TRBD1. CDR3 size: 14 residues. Trimming cost V 4 bases and J 2 bases; bases outside gene matches: 2. Germline-derived CDR1 and CDR2 are SGHDN and FVKESK. CDR3 sequence (DNA): TGTGCCAGCAGCCGTACAGGGGCTGGAAACACCATATATTTT. Translation gives CASSRTGAGNTIYF.

The gene calls are TRBV27 and TRBJ2-1, with TRBD1 matching over 7 bases. The V segment lost 5 bases and the J segment 5 bases; nucleotides outside the gene matches: 9. Per the germline V gene, CDR1 is MNHEY and CDR2 is SMNVEV (reference sequence). The length of the CDR3 is 15 residues. This chain's CDR3 is CASSPNRGRDNEQFF. CDR3 sequence (DNA): TGTGCCAGCAGTCCCAACAGGGGCAGAGACAATGAGCAGTTCTTC.

On this clone: The identical CDR3 is also encoded by other nucleotide sequences in the sample. The J gene is TRBJ2-1, the V gene TRBV20-1; D gene ambiguous. V lost 7 bases, J lost 5 bases, and 9 bases lay in between. The CDR3 is 11 amino acids. The V gene's germline CDR1 is DFQATT and CDR2 SNEGSKA (reference sequence). CDR3 bases: TGCAGTGTTCGAACAAACAATGAGCAGTTCTTC. Its translation is CSVRTNNEQFF.

The chain links TRBV5-4 to TRBJ2-7, with 8 bases that match TRBD1. The CDR3 runs to 13 residues. V dropped 2 bases and J dropped 6; count of bases not matched to a gene: 4. Germline V gives CDR1 SGHNT, CDR2 YYREEE (reference sequence). CDR3 nucleotides: TGTGCCAGCAGCTTCCCCAGGGGGCGCGAGCAGTACTTC. The encoded protein is CASSFPRGREQYF.

The gene calls are TRBV28 and TRBJ2-7, with D tentatively TRBD2 (5 bases). Germline V gives CDR1 MDHEN, CDR2 SYDVKM. CDR3 length: 13 amino acids. Trimming removed 6 bases from V and 4 bases from J, with 13 bases in between. This chain's CDR3 is CASRVGSGYEQYF. The CDR3 nucleotides read TGTGCCAGCAGGGTAGGGAGCGGATACGAGCAGTACTTC.

The CDR3 nucleotides read TGCAGCTTACTAGCGGGAGTTAGCACAGATACGCAGTATTTT. This translates into CSLLAGVSTDTQYF. The chain is built from TRBV29-1 and TRBJ2-3; TRBD2 matches 11 bases. Germline V gives CDR1 SQVTM, CDR2 ANQGSEA. The CDR3 length is 14 residues. Germline trimming cut 8 bases from V and 0 bases from J; bases unmatched to any gene: 4.

In DNA, the CDR3 is TGTGCCAGCAGGGGACAGGGAAACAAACTGTTTTTT. Translated: CASRGQGNKLFF. This chain uses TRBV6-5 with TRBJ1-4, with 9 bases fitting TRBD1. V lost 6 bases, J lost 11 bases, and 4 bases stayed unmatched. In germline, CDR1 is MNHEY, CDR2 SVGAGI. The CDR3 spans 12 residues.

The chain recombines TRBV6-5 with TRBJ2-7; possibly TRBD2 for D (5 bases). The V and J ends lost 11 bases and 1 base respectively, with 18 bases between them. Looked up from germline, CDR1 is MNHEY and CDR2 is SVGAGI. The CDR3 length is 14 residues. CDR3 nucleotides: TGTGCCGCAGGAGAAGGCGGGTCGTCCTACGAGCAGTACTTC. Its protein is CAAGEGGSSYEQYF.

This chain uses TRBV25-1 with TRBJ2-1; D remains ambiguous. The germline CDR1 and CDR2 sequences are MGHDK and SYGVNS. V gave up 6 bases and J gave up 1 base, with 16 bases separating them. The CDR3 loop spans 16 amino acids. The CDR3 bases are TGTGCCAGCAGCGATCCCCAGCGAGGATCCTACAATGAGCAGTTCTTC. Translating gives CASSDPQRGSYNEQFF. The complete variable domain, with remaining parts taken from reference TRBV25-1 and TRBJ2-1, reads EADIYQTPRYLVIGTGKKITLECSQTMGHDKMYWYQQDPGMELHLIHYSYGVNSTEKGDLSSESTVSRIRTEHFPLTLESARPSHTSQYLCASSDPQRGSYNEQFFGPGTRLTVL.

In its sample, this clone was seen once. Other DNA sequences from this sample encode an identical CDR3 as well. V is TRBV7-9 and J is TRBJ1-4, with unresolved D. The length of the CDR3 is 11 residues. With 6 bases removed from V and 8 bases from J, the gap between germline ends came to 7 bases. Germline V lookup: CDR1 SEHNR, CDR2 FQNEAQ (reference sequence). CDR3 amino acids: CASSWSEKLFF. As DNA, the CDR3 is TGTGCCAGCAGTTGGTCGGAAAAACTGTTTTTT.

This chain uses TRBV5-1 with TRBJ2-2; 8 bases are a match to TRBD1. Germline V lookup: CDR1 SGHRS, CDR2 YFSETQ. J was trimmed by 4 bases and V by 1 base; bases with no gene match: 9. The CDR3 is 17 residues long. The CDR3 DNA is TGCGCCAGCAGCTTGACCCCCACAGGGGGTTTCACCGGGGAGCTGTTTTTT. Translated, it gives CASSLTPTGGFTGELFF. Full variable domain (outside the CDR3, taken from reference TRBV5-1 and TRBJ2-2): KAGVTQTPRYLIKTRGQQVTLSCSPISGHRSVSWYQQTPGQGLQFLFEYFSETQRNKGNFPGRFSGRQFSNSRSEMNVSTLELGDSALYLCASSLTPTGGFTGELFFGEGSRLTVL.

This clone came up a few times. The same CDR3 is also encoded by other DNA sequences in this sample. The CDR3 DNA reads TGTGCCAGCAGCTTGAACTATGGCTACACCTTC. It encodes CASSLNYGYTF. The chain is built from TRBV7-9 and TRBJ1-2; no reliable D call. Germline V lookup: CDR1 SEHNR, CDR2 FQNEAQ (reference sequence). Trimming removed 3 bases from V and 2 bases from J, with 1 base in between. CDR3 length: 11 residues. Full variable domain (remainder filled in from reference TRBV7-9 and TRBJ1-2): DTGVSQNPRHKITKRGQNVTFRCDPISEHNRLYWYRQTLGQGPEFLTYFQNEAQLEKSRLLSDRFSAERPKGSFSTLEIQRTEQGDSAMYLCASSLNYGYTFGSGTRLTVV.

The rearrangement uses TRBV19 and TRBJ2-5; D is unclear. Germline V gene sequence: CDR1 LNHDA, CDR2 SQIVND (reference sequence). The CDR3 is made up of 11 amino acids. The V and J ends lost 6 bases and 5 bases respectively, with 7 bases between them. The DNA of the CDR3 is TGTGCCAGTAGCGTCGAGGAGACCCAGTACTTC. Protein: CASSVEETQYF.

The DNA for the CDR3 is TGCAGCTTCATGAACACTGAAGCTTTCTTT. It is translated as CSFMNTEAFF. J is TRBJ1-1 and V is TRBV29-1; D call uncertain. In germline, CDR1 is SQVTM, CDR2 ANQGSEA. CDR3 size: 10 residues. Trimming cost V 8 bases and J 0 bases, with 4 bases left between them.

This chain uses TRBV5-8 with TRBJ1-1; 7 bases align to TRBD1. The CDR3 sequence is 17 residues long. Germline values: CDR1 SGHTS, CDR2 YDEGEE. Germline trimming cut 1 base from V and 0 bases from J; bases unmatched to any gene: 9. This CDR3 is CASSLMGQYFMNTEAFF. The CDR3 DNA reads TGTGCCAGCAGCTTGATGGGACAGTACTTCATGAACACTGAAGCTTTCTTT.

This sequence joins TRBV25-1 and TRBJ2-7; D not resolved. This CDR3 comprises 16 residues. Deletions cut 4 bases from V and 0 bases from J, with 16 bases between. Germline V CDR1 and CDR2: MGHDK, SYGVNS. Here the CDR3 reads CASSVSRSASSYEQYF. Here the CDR3 DNA reads TGTGCCAGCAGTGTCTCCCGGTCAGCCAGCTCCTACGAGCAGTACTTC.

This chain uses TRBV7-9 with TRBJ2-7, with D possibly being TRBD1 (5 bases). CDR3 length: 18 residues. The V gene lost 5 bases and the J gene lost 0 bases, with 23 bases spanning the gap. Germline V lookup: CDR1 SEHNR, CDR2 FQNEAQ (reference sequence). CDR3 DNA sequence: TGTGCCAGCAGCCAAGGCTTACAGGTTACTGTCAGCTCCTACGAGCAGTACTTC. Its translation: CASSQGLQVTVSSYEQYF.

The chain has TRBV9 and TRBJ2-1; the match to TRBD2 covers 7 bases. Germline-derived CDR1 and CDR2 are SGDLS and YYNGEE. The CDR3 runs 16 residues. Trimming cost V 4 bases and J 3 bases; bases outside gene matches: 10. This CDR3 is CASSPGTTKGYNEQFF. CDR3 in DNA: TGTGCCAGCAGCCCAGGGACTACAAAGGGCTACAATGAGCAGTTCTTC.

This clone was detected once. The V gene is TRBV28, the J gene TRBJ1-2, with 8 bases that match TRBD1. CDR1 MDHEN and CDR2 SYDVKM come from the germline V gene. Trimming removed 7 bases from V and 4 bases from J; junction bases left unmatched: 11. This CDR3 has 15 amino acids. The CDR3: CASKMGDRGLYGYTF. Written as DNA, the CDR3 is TGTGCCAGCAAGATGGGAGACAGGGGACTCTATGGCTACACCTTC.

This chain uses TRBV6-4 with TRBJ2-3, with D possibly TRBD1 on 5 matching bases. Trimming cost V 7 bases and J 0 bases, with 11 bases left between them. The germline V gene has CDR1 MRHNA and CDR2 SNTAGT. The CDR3 is 14 residues long. CDR3: CASNTGTSTDTQYF. CDR3 in DNA: TGTGCCAGCAATACAGGTACCAGCACAGATACGCAGTATTTT.

CDR3 protein: CASSVEASGFGELFF. As DNA, the CDR3 is TGTGCCAGCAGCGTAGAGGCTAGCGGATTCGGGGAGCTGTTTTTT. The V and J genes are TRBV9 and TRBJ2-2, with 7 positions matching TRBD2. The CDR3 length is 15 residues. Looked up from germline, CDR1 is SGDLS and CDR2 is YYNGEE. After removal of 0 bases from V and 7 bases from J, the junction contained 6 bases not matched to a gene.

The rearrangement links TRBV28 to TRBJ2-3, with TRBD2 identical over 11 bases. Trimming cost V 4 bases and J 11 bases; bases outside gene matches: 11. CDR3 length equals 15 residues. Germline-derived CDR1 and CDR2 are MDHEN and SYDVKM. In nucleotides, the CDR3 is TGTGCCAGCAGTTCGGGACTAGCGGACCCCGGAGGGCAGTATTTT. It specifies CASSSGLADPGGQYF.

This clone was detected only once. The rearrangement links TRBV2 to TRBJ2-1, with unresolved D. CDR3 length equals 13 residues. Germline CDR1 reads SNHLY; CDR2 reads FYNNEI. Trimming removed 6 bases from V and 8 bases from J, with 14 bases in between. For the CDR3, the DNA is TGTGCCAGCAGGACGGGTTGGCTCGATGAGCAGTTCTTC. Translating gives CASRTGWLDEQFF. Filled out from reference TRBV2 and TRBJ2-1, the complete variable domain reads EPEVTQTPSHQVTQMGQEVILRCVPISNHLYFYWYRQILGQKVEFLVSFYNNEISEKSEIFDDQFSVERPDGSNFTLKIRSTKLEDSAMYFCASRTGWLDEQFFGPGTRLTVL.

CDR3 loop: CASTRDSGANVLTF. In DNA form, the CDR3 reads TGTGCCAGCACTAGGGACTCTGGGGCCAACGTCCTGACTTTC. This chain uses TRBV5-5 with TRBJ2-6, with D uncertain. This CDR3 comprises 14 residues. CDR1 is SGHKS and CDR2 is YYEKEE in the germline V gene (reference sequence). Trimming took 6 bases from V and 0 from J, leaving 7 bases between them.

The chain carries TRBV5-6 and TRBJ1-2; no firm D call. The CDR3 runs 12 residues. The germline V gene has CDR1 SGHDT and CDR2 YYEEEE. Trimming pared 4 bases from V and 4 bases from J, leaving 8 bases between. CDR3 bases: TGTGCCAGCAGCCTGGCCAGCTATGGCTACACCTTC. Residues: CASSLASYGYTF.

CDR3 in amino acids: CASSLDGTPQETQYF. As DNA, the CDR3 is TGTGCCAGCAGCTTAGACGGGACTCCCCAAGAGACCCAGTACTTC. V and J are TRBV5-4 and TRBJ2-5, with D possibly being TRBD2 (6 bases). Trimming removed 2 bases from V and 1 base from J, with 12 bases in between. Germline lookup yields CDR1 SGHNT and CDR2 YYREEE (reference sequence). The CDR3 has 15 residues.

The chain combines TRBV27 with TRBJ2-3, with 7 bases aligning to TRBD1. The CDR3 consists of 16 residues. Per germline, CDR1 MNHEY and CDR2 SMNVEV (reference sequence). Unmatched junction bases numbered 11, after V lost 6 bases and J lost 2 bases. CDR3 nucleotide sequence: TGTGCCAGCAGCTGGGACAGCAGAAGGGACACAGATACGCAGTATTTT. It yields the protein CASSWDSRRDTDTQYF.

The chain is built from TRBV18 and TRBJ2-1; 10 nucleotides agree with TRBD2. The CDR3 runs 17 residues. Germline CDR1 reads KGHSH; CDR2 reads LQKENI. With V trimmed by 3 bases and J by 5 bases, 10 bases remained unmatched. CDR3 in amino acids: CASSPLPSGSSHNEQFF. CDR3 in DNA: TGTGCCAGCTCACCGCTTCCTAGCGGGAGCAGCCACAATGAGCAGTTCTTC.

V and J are TRBV4-1 and TRBJ2-3; weak D call: TRBD2 (6 bases). The CDR3 sequence is 14 residues long. V dropped 1 base and J dropped 4 bases, with 9 bases sitting between them. The germline V gene encodes CDR1 MGHRA and CDR2 YSYEKL. In DNA form, the CDR3 reads TGCGCCAGCAGCCAAGGGTGGGGGGCAGATACGCAGTATTTT. It translates to CASSQGWGADTQYF.

The chain uses TRBV9 and TRBJ2-7; a possible D gene is TRBD2 (8 bases). Germline-derived CDR1 and CDR2 are SGDLS and YYNGEE. The V and J ends lost 3 bases and 2 bases respectively, with 18 bases between them. This CDR3 is built from 16 residues. CDR3 coding DNA: TGTGCCAGCAGCGCCTCGGGGGGGACAGATCCCTACGAGCAGTACTTC. Its translation is CASSASGGTDPYEQYF.